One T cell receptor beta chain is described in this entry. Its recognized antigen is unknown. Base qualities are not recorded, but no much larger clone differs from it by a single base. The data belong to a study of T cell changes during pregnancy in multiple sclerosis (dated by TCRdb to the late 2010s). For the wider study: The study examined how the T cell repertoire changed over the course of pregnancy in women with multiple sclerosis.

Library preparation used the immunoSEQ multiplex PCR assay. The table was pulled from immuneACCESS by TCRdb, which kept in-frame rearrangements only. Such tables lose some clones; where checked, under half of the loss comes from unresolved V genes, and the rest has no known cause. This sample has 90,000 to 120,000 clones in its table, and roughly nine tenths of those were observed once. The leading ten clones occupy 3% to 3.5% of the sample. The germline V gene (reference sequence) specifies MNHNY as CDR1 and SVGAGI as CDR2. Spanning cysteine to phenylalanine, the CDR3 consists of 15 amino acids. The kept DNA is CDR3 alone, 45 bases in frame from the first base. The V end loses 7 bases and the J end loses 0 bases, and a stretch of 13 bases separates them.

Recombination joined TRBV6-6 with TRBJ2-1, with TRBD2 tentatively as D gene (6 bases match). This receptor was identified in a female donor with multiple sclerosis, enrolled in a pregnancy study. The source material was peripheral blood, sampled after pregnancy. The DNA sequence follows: TGTGCCAGCAACGCGGGGATGAGCTCCTACAATGAGCAGTTCTTC. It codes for CASNAGMSSYNEQFF.